The 26 T cell receptor beta chains listed next were all sequenced from one sample in a study of blood T cells in healthy people across ages. Using a J-beta primer mix together with a sample-barcoded 5' primer, a second PCR was run for roughly 7 to 11 cycles. One entry per CDR3 protein, called by TCRdb with MiXCR from the 5' RACE reads. The sample lists some 890,000 distinct CDR3 sequences; approximately 32% were seen once. These data were also reused for a study on T cells of mothers and their children.

Input material: blood. The receptors derive from a woman aged 40 to 50 in good health.

The genes are TRBV28 and TRBJ1-1, with a weak D call TRBD1 (6 bases). With 6 bases removed from V and 4 bases from J, the gap between germline ends came to 18 bases. This CDR3 is built from 15 residues. Germline CDR1 and CDR2: MDHEN and SYDVKM. CDR3 nucleotides: TGTGCCAGCAGCCCCTCGAGGGGGGCCCTCACTGAAGCTTTCTTT. Its translation: CASSPSRGALTEAFF.

This chain uses TRBV20-1 with TRBJ2-7, with 10 positions matching TRBD1. The CDR3 is made up of 13 amino acids. From germline, CDR1 is DFQATT and CDR2 SNEGSKA (reference sequence). V lost 6 bases to trimming and J lost 3 bases; unmatched junction nucleotides: 5. DNA of the CDR3: TGCAGTGCCCCATGGGACAGGGGCTACGAGCAGTACTTC. It encodes CSAPWDRGYEQYF.

This clonotype was counted at least ten times. An end of the junction does not agree with germline; a read error may underlie this. The chain combines TRBV7-7 with TRBJ2-1; TRBD2 aligns across 11 bases. This CDR3 comprises 13 residues. Per germline, CDR1 SSHAT and CDR2 FNYEAQ (reference sequence). CDR3 residues: CASSPGTSGGQFF. In DNA form, the CDR3 reads TGTGCTAGCAGCCCTGGCACTAGCGGGGGGCAGTTCTTC.

This chain joins TRBV2 and TRBJ2-1; possible D gene TRBD1, 5 bases. The closer fit of TRBJ2-7 to the DNA end suggests the J call may be wrong. The CDR3 totals 15 residues. Germline assignment: CDR1 SNHLY and CDR2 FYNNEI. The CDR3 is CASRQDPPSYNEQYF. CDR3 coding DNA: TGTGCCAGCAGACAGGACCCCCCATCCTACAATGAGCAGTACTTC.

Ten or more counts support this clonotype. The V gene is TRBV14, the J gene TRBJ2-7; D remains ambiguous. The CDR3 has 14 residues. Germline loops: CDR1 SGHDN, CDR2 FVKESK. Trimming took 0 bases from V and 6 from J, leaving 12 bases between them. The CDR3 region is CASSQEVRSGEQYF. In DNA form, the CDR3 reads TGTGCCAGCAGCCAAGAGGTCAGGTCGGGCGAGCAGTACTTC.

The rearrangement joins TRBV28 to TRBJ1-2, with 11 bases lining up with TRBD1. V trimming: 6 bases; J trimming: 8 bases; junction bases outside the gene matches: 11. Per the germline V gene, CDR1 is MDHEN and CDR2 is SYDVKM. The CDR3 spans 15 residues. In nucleotides, the CDR3 is TGTGCCAGCAGCGCAACCGGGACAGGGGGTTTCGGCTACACCTTC. It encodes CASSATGTGGFGYTF.

This clonotype was seen only a few times. The chain couples TRBV4-2 to TRBJ2-7; TRBD1 agrees at 9 bases. The V and J ends lost 3 bases and 2 bases, in that order; junction bases with no gene match: 5. The germline gives CDR1 LGHNA, CDR2 YNFKEQ. The CDR3 sequence is 15 residues long. The CDR3 bases are TGTGCCAGCAGCCACGGGACAGGGTCAACCTACGAGCAGTACTTC. It specifies CASSHGTGSTYEQYF.

This chain connects TRBV20-1 to TRBJ2-7; D gene unclear. Trimming shortened V by 3 bases and J by 1 base, and 13 bases separated the two germline ends. From germline, CDR1 is DFQATT and CDR2 SNEGSKA (reference sequence). CDR3 size: 14 residues. In DNA, the CDR3 is TGCAGTGCTAGGGATCCGGGCCGATCCTACGAGCAGTACTTC. Amino acids: CSARDPGRSYEQYF.

The genes are TRBV18 and TRBJ1-5; D not resolved. The V gene's germline CDR1 is KGHSH and CDR2 LQKENI. V lost 0 bases and J 0 bases, leaving 9 bases between the germline ends. CDR3 length equals 16 residues. The chain's CDR3 is CASSPPRLYSNQPQHF. As DNA, the CDR3 is TGTGCCAGCTCACCACCCCGGCTGTATAGCAATCAGCCCCAGCATTTT.

The chain has TRBV29-1 and TRBJ1-1; a weak D match, TRBD1 (5 bases). CDR3 length: 13 residues. Germline V gene lookup returns CDR1 SQVTM and CDR2 ANQGSEA. V lost 6 bases and J lost 1, with 12 bases in between. The CDR3 sequence: CSVETVTNTEAFF. Written as DNA, the CDR3 is TGCAGCGTCGAGACAGTTACGAACACTGAAGCTTTCTTT.

In its sample, this clonotype was seen many times. The V and J genes are TRBV28 and TRBJ2-3; 7 nucleotides match TRBD1. Germline trimming cut 7 bases from V and 2 bases from J; bases unmatched to any gene: 15. This CDR3 spans 17 amino acids. Looked up from germline, CDR1 is MDHEN and CDR2 is SYDVKM. The CDR3 DNA follows: TGTGCCAGCAATCCTCAGACAGGGAATCTCTTCACAGATACGCAGTATTTT. Its protein is CASNPQTGNLFTDTQYF. Based on the CDR3 plus reference TRBV28 and TRBJ2-3, the full variable domain is DVKVTQSSRYLVKRTGEKVFLECVQDMDHENMFWYRQDPGLGLRLIYFSYDVKMKEKGDIPEGYSVSREKKERFSLILESASTNQTSMYLCASNPQTGNLFTDTQYFGPGTRLTVL.

This chain links TRBV7-2 with TRBJ2-5, with 7 positions matching TRBD2. The CDR3 spans 13 residues. From germline, CDR1 is SGHTA and CDR2 FQGNSA. The J segment lost 5 bases and the V segment lost 5 bases, leaving 5 bases of the junction unmatched. CDR3: CASSGLVRETQYF. In DNA form, the CDR3 reads TGTGCCAGCAGCGGACTAGTTCGGGAGACCCAGTACTTC.

The chain combines TRBV4-3 with TRBJ1-2; weak D call: TRBD1 (5 bases). The CDR3 is 13 amino acids. Trimming shortened V by 2 bases and J by 8 bases, and 12 bases separated the two germline ends. Germline V gene data show CDR1 as LGHNA and CDR2 as YSLEER. The CDR3 DNA reads TGCGCCAGCAGCCAACAAGGGGACGGCGGCTACACCTTC. Its protein is CASSQQGDGGYTF.

A few counts support this clonotype. This sequence joins TRBV20-1 and TRBJ2-3; 11 bases map to TRBD2. CDR3 length: 15 amino acids. After removal of 4 bases from V and 0 bases from J, the junction contained 3 bases not matched to a gene. The germline CDR1 and CDR2 sequences are DFQATT and SNEGSKA (reference sequence). The CDR3 reads CSAIRLAGSTDTQYF. CDR3 nucleotide sequence: TGCAGTGCTATCCGACTAGCGGGAAGCACAGATACGCAGTATTTT.

The V call is TRBV7-9, the J call TRBJ2-7; tentative D call: TRBD2 (5 bases). V was clipped by 4 bases and J by 3 bases, with 13 bases between them. Germline V gene data show CDR1 as SEHNR and CDR2 as FQNEAQ (reference sequence). The CDR3 has 14 residues. This chain's CDR3 is CASSSILDRYEQYF. The CDR3 DNA is TGTGCCAGCAGCTCGATACTAGACCGCTACGAGCAGTACTTC.

This clonotype came up many times. The rearrangement uses TRBV5-1 and TRBJ1-4; no clear D gene. In germline, CDR1 is SGHRS, CDR2 YFSETQ. The CDR3 extends over 15 amino acids. V was pared by 3 bases and J by 0 bases, with 9 bases between. This chain's CDR3 is CASSSSGATNEKLFF. CDR3 bases: TGCGCCAGCAGCTCCTCGGGCGCAACTAATGAAAAACTGTTTTTT.

The CDR3 loop is CASKRAGTVTPNEQYF. For the CDR3, the DNA is TGTGCCAGCAAAAGGGCTGGGACTGTCACCCCCAATGAGCAGTACTTC. The rearrangement joins TRBV6-2 or TRBV6-3 to TRBJ2-5, with D maybe TRBD2 (6 bases). This CDR3 region has 16 residues. V was clipped by 7 bases and J by 11 bases, with 29 bases between them. Germline CDR1 is MNHEY and CDR2 is SVGEGT.

The chain carries TRBV7-2 and TRBJ1-2; weak D call: TRBD1 (5 bases). The ends were cut back, 2 bases at V and 4 bases at J, with 17 bases in the middle. Germline V gene lookup returns CDR1 SGHTA and CDR2 FQGNSA. The CDR3 has 16 amino acids. Here the CDR3 reads CASSLRGTEIPYGYTF. In nucleotides, the CDR3 is TGTGCCAGCAGCTTACGGGGGACCGAGATTCCCTATGGCTACACCTTC.

The V and J genes are TRBV7-2 and TRBJ1-2, with 7 bases fitting TRBD1. Germline trimming cut 2 bases from V and 1 base from J; bases unmatched to any gene: 4. Germline lookup yields CDR1 SGHTA and CDR2 FQGNSA. The CDR3 has 15 amino acids. CDR3 sequence (DNA): TGTGCCAGCAGCTTATCAGGGGGTAATAACTATGGCTACACCTTC. As protein: CASSLSGGNNYGYTF.

This clonotype was detected a few times. The chain joins TRBV5-1 to TRBJ1-4; D not certain. Deletions cut 3 bases from V and 4 bases from J, with 13 bases between. This CDR3 has 15 residues. Germline CDR1 SGHRS, CDR2 YFSETQ. This CDR3 is CASSSGSGSNEKLFF. The CDR3 nucleotides are TGCGCCAGCAGCTCGGGAAGCGGGAGTAATGAAAAACTGTTTTTT.

The chain uses TRBV29-1 and TRBJ2-7; the D gene is possibly TRBD2 (6 bases). Per the germline V gene, CDR1 is SQVTM and CDR2 is ANQGSEA. The CDR3 consists of 13 residues. V lost 6 bases and J lost 3, with 15 bases in between. The CDR3 DNA reads TGCAGCGTCCCGGGACTTGGATTCTACGAGCAGTACTTC. Translated, it gives CSVPGLGFYEQYF.

This clonotype was observed a few times. The chain employs TRBV4-2 and TRBJ1-2, with D possibly matching TRBD1 (6 bases). Per germline, CDR1 LGHNA and CDR2 YNFKEQ. V shed 3 bases and J shed 2 bases, with 13 bases lying between them. This CDR3 comprises 15 residues. The CDR3 DNA sequence: TGTGCCAGCAGCCAGGACCAGGGACAAAACTATGGCTACACCTTC. Translation: CASSQDQGQNYGYTF.

This clonotype was seen only a few times. The chain combines TRBV12-3 or TRBV12-4 with TRBJ2-1; 10 nucleotides line up with TRBD2. The CDR3 has 15 amino acids. V lost 6 bases and J lost 5; bases outside the gene matches: 7. For the CDR3, the DNA is TGTGCCAGCAGGGTGAGCGGGGGGGAGAACAATGAGCAGTTCTTC. This gives the protein CASRVSGGENNEQFF.

The gene calls are TRBV4-1 and TRBJ2-1; D uncertain. Trimming pared 4 bases from V and 0 bases from J, leaving 10 bases between. CDR1 is MGHRA and CDR2 is YSYEKL in the germline V gene. CDR3 length equals 15 residues. CDR3 in amino acids: CASSPSSSSYNEQFF. CDR3 DNA: TGCGCCAGCAGCCCCTCCTCGAGCTCCTACAATGAGCAGTTCTTC.

This clonotype was picked up a small number of times. The chain links TRBV20-1 to TRBJ2-1; D is unclear. This CDR3 spans 13 amino acids. The V end lost 1 base, the J end lost 10 bases, and 14 bases lay between the germline ends. Germline lookup yields CDR1 DFQATT and CDR2 SNEGSKA (reference sequence). In DNA form, the CDR3 reads TGCAGTGCTAGAGGTGAATTTACACAGGAGCAGTTCTTC. Its translation is CSARGEFTQEQFF.

There are a few counts of this clonotype. The chain employs TRBV11-2 and TRBJ2-7; 8 bases are a match to TRBD2. CDR1 is SGHAT, CDR2 FQNNGV, per germline. V was clipped by 0 bases and J by 0 bases; unmatched bases: 4. The CDR3 runs to 16 residues. The CDR3 loop is CASSLDSSGFSYEQYF. For the CDR3, the DNA is TGTGCCAGCAGCTTAGATTCTAGCGGGTTCTCCTACGAGCAGTACTTC.